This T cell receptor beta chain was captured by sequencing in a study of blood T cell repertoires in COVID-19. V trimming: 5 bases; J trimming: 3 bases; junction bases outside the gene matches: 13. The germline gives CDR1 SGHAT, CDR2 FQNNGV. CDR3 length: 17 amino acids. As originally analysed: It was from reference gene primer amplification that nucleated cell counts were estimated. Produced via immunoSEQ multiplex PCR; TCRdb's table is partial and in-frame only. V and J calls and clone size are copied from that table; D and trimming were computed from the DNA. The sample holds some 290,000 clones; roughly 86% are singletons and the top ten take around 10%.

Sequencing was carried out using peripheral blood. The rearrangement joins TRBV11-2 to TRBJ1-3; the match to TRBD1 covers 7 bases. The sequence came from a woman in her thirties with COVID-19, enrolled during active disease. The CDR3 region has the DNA TGTGCCAGCAGCGCGCTGGACAGGCTGAAGGTTGGAAACACCATATATTTT. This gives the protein CASSALDRLKVGNTIYF. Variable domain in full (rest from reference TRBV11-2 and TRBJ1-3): EAGVAQSPRYKIIEKRQSVAFWCNPISGHATLYWYQQILGQGPKLLIQFQNNGVVDDSQLPKDRFSAERLKGVDSTLKIQPAKLEDSAVYLCASSALDRLKVGNTIYFGEGSWLTVV.